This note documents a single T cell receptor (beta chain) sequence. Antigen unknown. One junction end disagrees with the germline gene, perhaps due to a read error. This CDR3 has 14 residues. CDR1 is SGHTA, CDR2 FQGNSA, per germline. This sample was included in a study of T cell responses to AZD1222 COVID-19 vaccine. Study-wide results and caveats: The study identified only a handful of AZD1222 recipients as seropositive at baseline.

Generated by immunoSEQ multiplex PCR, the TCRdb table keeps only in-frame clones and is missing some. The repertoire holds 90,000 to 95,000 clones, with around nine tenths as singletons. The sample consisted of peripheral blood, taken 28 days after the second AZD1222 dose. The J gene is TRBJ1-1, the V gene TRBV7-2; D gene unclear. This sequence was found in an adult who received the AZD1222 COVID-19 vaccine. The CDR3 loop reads CASSLQHLNTEAFF. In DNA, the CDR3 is TGTGCCAGCAGCTTGCAGCACCTGAACACTGAGGCTTTCTTT.